A single sample is the source of the 7 T cell receptor beta chains below, sequenced in a study of cytomegalovirus exposure and HLA in healthy donors. This PCR relied on a set of 60 Vbeta primers and 13 Jbeta primers. TCRdb's table, derived via immunoSEQ multiplex PCR, lists solely in-frame clones and lacks some. The sample records fewer than 55,000 clones, 70% to 85% being singletons. Source material: PBMCs. The origin of the receptors is a woman between 50 and 59 years old in good health and CMV-seropositive.

This clone is a singleton in its sample. This chain uses TRBV30 with TRBJ1-5; D is unclear. Trimming cost V 0 bases and J 6 bases, with 9 bases left between them. CDR1 and CDR2 (germline): GTSNPN, SVGIG (reference sequence). The CDR3 runs to 13 residues. CDR3 protein: CAWSVKSGQPQHF. Here the CDR3 DNA reads TGTGCCTGGAGTGTGAAGAGCGGTCAGCCCCAGCATTTT.

The chain combines TRBV30 with TRBJ1-5; D gene unclear. The CDR3 runs to 12 residues. Trimming shortened V by 3 bases and J by 11 bases, and 14 bases separated the two germline ends. Germline CDR1 GTSNPN, CDR2 SVGIG (reference sequence). The CDR3 nucleotides are TGTGCCTGGAGCACCGATTGGCGGACCCAGCATTTT. Its protein product is CAWSTDWRTQHF.

The CDR3 sequence: CASMQGGTPLHF. The CDR3 DNA reads as TGTGCCAGCATGCAGGGAGGAACACCCCTCCACTTT. The chain links TRBV2 to TRBJ1-6, with a tentative D call TRBD1 (5 bases). This CDR3 comprises 12 residues. Germline assignment: CDR1 SNHLY and CDR2 FYNNEI. V shed 7 bases and J shed 11 bases, with 12 bases lying between them.

The rearrangement uses TRBV30 and TRBJ1-2; 7 bases are a match to TRBD1. Unmatched junction bases numbered 13, after V lost 3 bases and J lost 6 bases. The CDR3 length is 15 residues. Germline V gene sequence: CDR1 GTSNPN, CDR2 SVGIG (reference sequence). The CDR3 DNA reads TGTGCCTGGAGGCGTCGGGACAGCTCCTCCCATGGCTACACCTTC. Residues: CAWRRRDSSSHGYTF.

The rearrangement joins TRBV19 to TRBJ1-1; no firm D call. In germline, CDR1 is LNHDA, CDR2 SQIVND (reference sequence). Trimming stripped 10 bases from V and 11 bases from J, with 14 bases between. The CDR3 runs to 10 residues. For the CDR3, the DNA is TGTGCCACCCAAACCACCCGGGCTTTCTTT. Its protein is CATQTTRAFF.

In its sample, this clone was seen a few times. This chain uses TRBV4-3 with TRBJ2-1; D remains ambiguous. Germline V lookup: CDR1 LGHNA, CDR2 YSLEER. The CDR3 is made up of 15 amino acids. The V end was cut by 3 bases, the J end by 5 bases, with 14 bases between. CDR3 coding DNA: TGCGCCAGCAGCCACGACTCCCTGCCTAACAATGAGCAGTTCTTC. Translated, it gives CASSHDSLPNNEQFF.

This clone was counted between two and nine times. J is TRBJ2-7 and V is TRBV7-2, with 7 nucleotides matching TRBD2. After removal of 4 bases from V and 4 bases from J, the junction contained 10 bases not matched to a gene. CDR1 is SGHTA, CDR2 FQGNSA, per germline. The CDR3 extends over 15 amino acids. In DNA, the CDR3 is TGTGCCAGCAGCTACACGCCGGGGGGAGAGTACGAGCAGTACTTC. It specifies CASSYTPGGEYEQYF.